This TCR beta chain was recorded in a study of T cell repertoires in ileal Crohn's disease (dated by TCRdb to between 2018 and 2021). For the wider study: The median duration of disease was 7.9 years, and at the time of surgery about 35% of patients were active smokers. Every patient underwent surgery because of a complication, which was stricturing disease in around 61% of cases and penetrating disease in approximately 40%. Roughly half of the patients were given postoperative therapy, with 15 to 20 on anti-TNF agents and about a dozen on thiopurines. The M6 samples were biopsies of the neoterminal ileum collected during postoperative colonoscopy. TCR repertoire analysis was performed in around 60 Crohn's disease patients drawn from a prospective multicentre cohort. The study ran alongside a multicentre cohort designed to identify predictors of early endoscopic recurrence after ileocolonic resection. A Rutgeerts score higher than i0 was the definition used for endoscopic postoperative recurrence. A total of around 150 mucosal samples from roughly 60 patients were sequenced, collected from several sites on the surgical specimen as well as at postoperative endoscopy.

V lost 4 bases and J lost 10 bases, and the count of bases not matched to a germline gene is 6. Taken from the germline V gene, the CDR1 and CDR2 loops are SGHRS and YFSETQ. Inclusive of the bounding cysteine and phenylalanine, the CDR3 is 14 residues long. Only the CDR3 region is kept as DNA, spanning 42 bases read in frame from base 1. As concerns this clone: Its cognate antigen has yet to be identified. No much larger clone exists at a distance of one base, and base qualities are not known.

Reading the label with the study, this specimen's time point is: neoterminal ileum biopsy at postoperative endoscopy, about 6 months after surgery. Eligible patients were adults with ileal or ileocolonic Crohn's disease who had an indication for ileocolonic resection. Whole ileal mucosal biopsies were stored frozen at -80°C before DNA extraction. Genomic DNA was extracted from frozen whole biopsies using a TRizol-based method and was quantified with a NanoDrop 2000 spectrophotometer. Points the paper makes about the study in general: A significantly higher proportion of clonal expansions was observed in active smokers at surgery than in non-smokers (about 25% vs 20%, p=0.02). The timing of postoperative endoscopy varied within the first year after surgery, and the median delay was approximately 7 months. Mucosal CD4 and CD8 T cells were sorted and sequenced only in a subgroup of patients, whose size was not stated. More high-frequency clones were carried by sorted CD8 T cells than by CD4 T cells, suggesting that mucosal expansions were mainly CD8. Endoscopic recurrence was linked to a higher percentage of high-frequency clones at surgery, and recurrence occurred in every patient whose clonality exceeded 26.8% (18/57).

Around 500 nanograms of biopsy DNA per sample were submitted for commercial TCRB immunosequencing. CDR3 regions were amplified from genomic DNA by Adaptive Biotechnology using a two-step, amplification bias-controlled multiplex PCR. Primers for every V and J gene segment were used in the first PCR, and barcodes and Illumina adapters were added in the second PCR. An Illumina instrument was used to sequence the CDR3 libraries. Per the original workflow: Analysis combined the vendor-provided pipelines with custom analysis of raw data in R/Bioconductor under R version 3.3.0. Clonality, ranging from 0 to 1, was calculated as the inverse of the normalised Shannon entropy of all productive clones. High-frequency clones were defined as the repertoire share of the top 100 clones, retaining only clones passing a 95% confidence test. Repertoire diversity was measured with the Simpson index, and overlap between samples was measured with the Morisita-Horn index. TCRdb limited this immuneACCESS table to in-frame rearrangements with V and J called. A share of clones is missing; checked studies link under half to unresolved V genes, and the rest is unexplained. Clonal size and the V and J genes are those of that table, whereas D and trimming came from the DNA. The sample table holds 10,000 to 15,000 clones, of which 80% to 85% were seen once. The ten top clones hold approximately 11% of the sample.

The rearranged segments are TRBV5-1 and TRBJ1-6, with 9 junctional bases fitting TRBD1. The sequence was collected from an adult with Crohn's disease. Sequenced input: ileal tissue. The bases are TGCGCCAGCAGCCCGGGACAGGGCGAATCACCCCTCCACTTT. Its translation reads: CASSPGQGESPLHF. Beyond the CDR3, the reference TRBV5-1 and TRBJ1-6 genes provide the residues; the full variable domain reads: KAGVTQTPRYLIKTRGQQVTLSCSPISGHRSVSWYQQTPGQGLQFLFEYFSETQRNKGNFPGRFSGRQFSNSRSEMNVSTLELGDSALYLCASSPGQGESPLHFGNGTRLTVT.